This is a list of T cell receptor beta chains from one sample in a study of T cells after yellow fever vaccination. Using its own MiXCR run on the 5' RACE reads, TCRdb lists one record per CDR3 protein. The sample lists almost 600,000 distinct CDR3 sequences; approximately 13% were seen once. The sample here was PBMCs, taken on the day of the yellow fever booster vaccination. The receptors stem from a man in his thirties or forties who received the YFV17D yellow fever vaccine. CDR3s include the opening cysteine and the closing phenylalanine or tryptophan. The order of the fields is CDR3 protein, CDR3 DNA, D gene, clone size, V gene, J gene. A D gene is named only where the DNA matches it firmly. Clone size, where shown, is once, few, many, or a class for clones that have expanded.

CASTPGGLGTDTQYF,TGTGCCAGCACGCCAGGCGGGTTAGGCACAGATACGCAGTATTTT,.,.,TRBV6-2/TRBV6-3,TRBJ2-3
CASSIGLGSSYNEQFF,TGTGCCAGCAGCATCGGCCTGGGAAGCTCCTACAATGAGCAGTTCTTC,.,few,TRBV11-2,TRBJ2-1
CASSLISGSVTYEQYF,TGTGCCAGCAGCTTAATTAGCGGGAGTGTTACCTACGAGCAGTACTTC,TRBD2,.,TRBV7-8,TRBJ2-7
CSASPSTGAETQYF,TGCAGTGCTAGTCCATCGACAGGGGCCGAGACCCAGTACTTC,TRBD1,.,TRBV20-1,TRBJ2-5
CASSHARTGLTGELFF,TGCGCCAGCAGCCATGCACGGACAGGGTTAACCGGGGAGCTGTTTTTT,TRBD1,.,TRBV4-1,TRBJ2-2
CASSQGGVAGGPGEQYF,TGCGCCAGCAGCCAAGGAGGGGTAGCGGGGGGACCGGGCGAGCAGTACTTC,TRBD2,.,TRBV4-3,TRBJ2-7
CSASRGEVQETQYF,TGCAGTGCTAGTCGAGGGGAGGTTCAAGAGACCCAGTACTTC,.,.,TRBV20-1,TRBJ2-5
CASSLSGSFYEQYF,TGTGCCAGCAGTTTATCGGGGTCTTTCTACGAGCAGTACTTC,.,few,TRBV27,TRBJ2-7
CSAYRTSGRSGPYQETQYF,TGCAGTGCTTATCGGACTAGCGGGAGGAGTGGGCCTTACCAAGAGACCCAGTACTTC,TRBD2,.,TRBV20-1,TRBJ2-5
CASSPRLAGQETQYF,TGTGCCAGCAGCCCGAGACTAGCGGGACAGGAGACCCAGTACTTC,TRBD2,many,TRBV11-2,TRBJ2-5
CSAGTGAGYSTDTQYF,TGCAGTGCTGGTACAGGGGCTGGTTACAGCACAGATACGCAGTATTTT,TRBD1,few,TRBV20-1,TRBJ2-3
CASSYAGESSYEQYF,TGTGCCAGCAGTTACGCGGGCGAGAGCTCCTACGAGCAGTACTTC,.,few,TRBV6-5,TRBJ2-7
CASSPRATGNSGELFF,TGTGCCAGCAGCCCACGGGCGACAGGAAATTCCGGGGAGCTGTTTTTT,.,many,TRBV7-9,TRBJ2-2
CASSPPRLGSGSYEQYF,TGTGCCAGCTCACCACCCCGCCTTGGCTCCGGCTCCTACGAGCAGTACTTC,.,few,TRBV18,TRBJ2-7
CASSLDIETQYF,TGTGCCAGCAGCTTAGATATAGAGACCCAGTACTTC,.,.,TRBV7-9,TRBJ2-5
CASSYRSGSPGEQFF,TGTGCCAGCAGTTATAGGTCCGGGAGTCCAGGAGAGCAGTTCTTC,.,few,TRBV6-2/TRBV6-3,TRBJ2-1
CAISEYPAEQYF,TGTGCCATCAGTGAGTACCCAGCCGAGCAGTACTTC,.,few,TRBV10-3,TRBJ2-7
CSARLEDEQFF,TGCAGTGCTAGACTCGAGGATGAGCAGTTCTTC,.,few,TRBV20-1,TRBJ2-1
CASSLQGLPSYEQYF,TGTGCCAGCAGCTTACAGGGCTTGCCCTCCTACGAGCAGTACTTC,.,few,TRBV7-9,TRBJ2-7
CASRPDLGEQFF,TGTGCCAGCAGACCCGACCTCGGTGAGCAGTTCTTC,.,few,TRBV27,TRBJ2-1
CSVLGGERANVLTF,TGCAGCGTCCTGGGTGGGGAACGGGCCAACGTCCTGACTTTC,.,.,TRBV29-1,TRBJ2-6
CAWSELVAGELFF,TGTGCCTGGAGTGAACTAGTGGCCGGGGAGCTGTTTTTT,.,few,TRBV30,TRBJ2-2
CASSPHAGQKGEQYF,TGCGCCAGCAGCCCCCACGCCGGACAAAAAGGCGAGCAGTACTTC,.,few,TRBV4-1,TRBJ2-7
CATSSARQATEAFF,TGTGCCACCAGCAGTGCAAGACAAGCCACTGAAGCTTTCTTT,.,few,TRBV15,TRBJ1-1
CASSGKNTGELFF,TGCGCCAGCAGCGGGAAGAACACCGGGGAGCTGTTTTTT,.,few,TRBV5-1,TRBJ2-2
CASSPPFTGPYEQYF,TGTGCCAGCTCACCACCGTTTACGGGTCCCTACGAGCAGTACTTC,.,.,TRBV18,TRBJ2-7
CASSQVGFNTEAFF,TGTGCCAGCAGCCAGGTGGGATTTAACACTGAAGCTTTCTTT,.,few,TRBV3-1,TRBJ1-1
CASSPGRGGGTLARGDIQYF,TGTGCCAGCAGCCCCGGACGAGGGGGCGGTACCCTAGCCAGGGGGGACATTCAGTACTTC,.,many,TRBV7-8,TRBJ2-4
CASSPRISGQTGELFF,TGTGCCAGCTCACCAAGGATTTCCGGCCAAACCGGGGAGCTGTTTTTT,.,many,TRBV18,TRBJ2-2
CSARIAGSPLHF,TGCAGTGCTAGAATCGCTGGTTCACCCCTCCACTTT,.,few,TRBV20-1,TRBJ1-6
CASSGTTSVGEQYF,TGTGCCAGCAGCGGGACTACCTCCGTAGGAGAGCAGTACTTC,TRBD2,.,TRBV7-9,TRBJ2-7
CASSVGNRITTDTQYF,TGTGCCAGCAGCGTAGGGAACCGAATAACTACAGATACGCAGTATTTT,.,few,TRBV9,TRBJ2-3
CASSSSAGVYNEQFF,TGCGCCAGCAGCTCTTCAGCGGGAGTCTACAATGAGCAGTTCTTC,TRBD2,.,TRBV5-1,TRBJ2-1
CSARAPGQVYEQYF,TGCAGTGCTAGAGCCCCGGGACAAGTCTACGAGCAGTACTTC,.,few,TRBV20-1,TRBJ2-7
CASSLRAENQPQHF,TGTGCCAGCAGTTTACGGGCAGAGAATCAGCCCCAGCATTTT,.,.,TRBV12-3/TRBV12-4,TRBJ1-5
CASSLDGQTGETQYF,TGTGCCAGCAGCTTAGACGGTCAAACTGGAGAGACCCAGTACTTC,.,few,TRBV11-3,TRBJ2-5
CASSQDALGGEQFF,TGTGCCAGCAGCCAAGATGCCTTGGGGGGTGAGCAGTTCTTC,.,.,TRBV4-2,TRBJ2-1
CASSVGNSGSTDTQYF,TGTGCCAGCAGCGTAGGGAATAGCGGGAGCACAGATACGCAGTATTTT,TRBD2,few,TRBV9,TRBJ2-3
CAAAASWVSYNEQFF,TGTGCCGCGGCGGCGTCCTGGGTCTCCTACAATGAGCAGTTCTTC,.,few,TRBV6-1,TRBJ2-1
CASSRRQGAWDQPQHF,TGTGCCAGCAGTCGGCGACAGGGGGCTTGGGATCAGCCCCAGCATTTT,TRBD1,.,TRBV6-1,TRBJ1-5
CAICSPRGSGVSYNEQFF,TGTGCCATCTGTTCCCCCCGGGGGAGTGGAGTCTCCTACAATGAGCAGTTCTTC,.,.,TRBV2,TRBJ2-1
CASSQQGVNTEAFF,TGTGCCAGCAGTCAACAGGGGGTGAACACTGAAGCTTTCTTT,TRBD1,few,TRBV6-1,TRBJ1-1
CASTNKAGLAGETDTQYF,TGTGCCAGCACCAACAAGGCCGGGCTAGCGGGGGAAACAGATACGCAGTATTTT,TRBD2,.,TRBV12-3/TRBV12-4,TRBJ2-3
CASSQRQGPQETQYF,TGTGCCAGCAGCCAACGACAGGGGCCTCAAGAGACCCAGTACTTC,TRBD1,few,TRBV14,TRBJ2-5
CSADSRVADTQYF,TGCAGCGCGGATTCTAGGGTAGCAGATACGCAGTATTTT,.,few,TRBV29-1,TRBJ2-3
CASSPTGAQETQYF,TGTGCCAGCAGTCCGACAGGGGCACAAGAGACCCAGTACTTC,TRBD1,many,TRBV12-3/TRBV12-4,TRBJ2-5
CASTEWASSYNEQFF,TGCGCCAGCACCGAGTGGGCCTCTTCCTACAATGAGCAGTTCTTC,.,.,TRBV5-1,TRBJ2-1
CASSPRVIDLETQYF,TGTGCCAGCTCACCAAGGGTGATCGACTTAGAGACCCAGTACTTC,.,.,TRBV18,TRBJ2-5
CASSAQRGLHF,TGTGCCAGCAGTGCTCAAAGGGGACTCCACTTT,.,.,TRBV6-1,TRBJ1-6
CASSYGLAGLQETQYF,TGTGCCAGCAGTTACGGACTAGCGGGCCTCCAAGAGACCCAGTACTTC,TRBD2,few,TRBV14,TRBJ2-5
CSAYRGGGNEQFF,TGCAGTGCTTACCGCGGGGGAGGCAATGAGCAGTTCTTC,TRBD2,few,TRBV20-1,TRBJ2-1
CASSLTGGVGGYTF,TGTGCCAGCAGTTTAACAGGGGGCGTAGGTGGCTACACCTTC,TRBD1,few,TRBV28,TRBJ1-2
CSALVAGASEQFF,TGCAGTGCTCTGGTAGCGGGAGCTAGTGAGCAGTTCTTC,TRBD2,.,TRBV20-1,TRBJ2-1